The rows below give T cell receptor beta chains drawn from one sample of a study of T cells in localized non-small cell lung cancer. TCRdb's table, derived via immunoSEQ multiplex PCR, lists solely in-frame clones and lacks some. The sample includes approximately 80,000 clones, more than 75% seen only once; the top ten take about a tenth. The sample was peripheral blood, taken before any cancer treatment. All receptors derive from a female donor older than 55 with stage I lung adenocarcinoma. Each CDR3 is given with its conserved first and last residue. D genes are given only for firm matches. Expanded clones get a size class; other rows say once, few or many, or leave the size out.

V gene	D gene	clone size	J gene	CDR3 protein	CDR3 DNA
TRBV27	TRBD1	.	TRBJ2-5	CASMRTGGWETQYF	TGTGCCAGCATGAGGACAGGGGGCTGGGAGACCCAGTACTTC
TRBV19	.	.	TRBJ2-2	CATRDTANTGELFF	TGTGCCACCCGGGACACCGCGAACACCGGGGAGCTGTTTTTT
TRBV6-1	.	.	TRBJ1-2	CASSELLSQGYTF	TGTGCCAGCAGTGAACTGTTGTCCCAGGGCTACACCTTC
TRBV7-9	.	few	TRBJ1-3	CASSQLKGPGNTIYF	TGTGCCAGCAGCCAACTAAAAGGACCTGGAAACACCATATATTTT
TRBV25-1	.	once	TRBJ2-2	CASSALTGGELFF	TGTGCCAGCAGTGCCTTAACTGGCGGGGAGCTGTTTTTT
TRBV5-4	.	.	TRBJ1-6	CASSLSPRGSSSYNSPLHF	TGTGCCAGCAGCTTATCTCCCCGGGGGAGTAGCTCCTATAATTCACCCCTCCACTTT
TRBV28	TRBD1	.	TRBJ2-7	CASSLTGWSYEQYF	TGTGCCAGCAGCTTGACAGGGTGGTCCTACGAGCAGTACTTC
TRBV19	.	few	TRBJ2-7	CASTSKRGQGGNEQYF	TGTGCCAGTACCTCCAAGAGGGGGCAGGGAGGGAACGAGCAGTACTTC
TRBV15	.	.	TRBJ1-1	CATSRVRGQNTEAFF	TGTGCCACCAGCAGAGTGCGGGGGCAGAACACTGAAGCTTTCTTT
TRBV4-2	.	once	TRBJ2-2	CASSQVSGGTNTGELFF	TGTGCCAGCAGCCAAGTATCAGGCGGCACGAACACCGGGGAGCTGTTTTTT
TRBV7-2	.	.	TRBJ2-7	CASSLWVGPSYEQYF	TGTGCCAGCAGCTTATGGGTAGGGCCCTCCTACGAGCAGTACTTC
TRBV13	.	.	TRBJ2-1	CASSPVGRRGNNEQFF	TGTGCCAGCAGCCCGGTAGGGCGGAGGGGTAACAATGAGCAGTTCTTC
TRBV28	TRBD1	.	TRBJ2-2	CASSFPRTGGFLNTGELFF	TGTGCCAGCAGTTTCCCCAGGACAGGGGGCTTTTTAAACACCGGGGAGCTGTTTTTT
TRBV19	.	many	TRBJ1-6	CASRLSPYNSPLHF	TGTGCCAGTCGTCTCAGCCCCTATAATTCACCCCTCCACTTT
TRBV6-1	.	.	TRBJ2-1	CASSSIYKGNEQFF	TGTGCCAGCAGTTCCATCTATAAAGGCAATGAGCAGTTCTTC
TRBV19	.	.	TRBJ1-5	CASSMGRDGNQPQHF	TGTGCCAGTAGTATGGGGAGGGATGGCAATCAGCCCCAGCATTTT
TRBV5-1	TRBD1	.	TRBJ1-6	CASSRITGGDSPLHF	TGCGCCAGCAGCCGTATCACAGGGGGAGATTCACCCCTCCACTTT
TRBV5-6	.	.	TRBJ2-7	CASSWTGGSTYEQYF	TGTGCCAGCAGCTGGACGGGGGGCTCAACCTACGAGCAGTACTTC
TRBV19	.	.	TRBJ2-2	CASSIGGTLNTGELFF	TGTGCCAGTAGTATCGGCGGGACTTTAAACACCGGGGAGCTGTTTTTT
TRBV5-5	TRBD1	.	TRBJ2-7	CASIAAGTAFSYEQYF	TGTGCCAGCATCGCTGCCGGGACAGCCTTCTCCTACGAGCAGTACTTC
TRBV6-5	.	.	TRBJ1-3	CASRFGNTIYF	TGTGCCAGCAGATTTGGAAACACCATATATTTT
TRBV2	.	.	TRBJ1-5	CASSERDHQHF	TGTGCCAGCAGTGAGCGGGATCATCAGCATTTT
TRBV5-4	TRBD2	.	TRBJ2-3	CASSLIAGGPYTQYF	TGTGCCAGCAGCTTGATAGCGGGAGGGCCGTATACGCAGTATTTT
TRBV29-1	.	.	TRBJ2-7	CSVESGVKYEQYF	TGCAGCGTTGAAAGCGGAGTCAAGTACGAGCAGTACTTC
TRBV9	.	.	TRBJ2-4	CASSVDDSISNIQYF	TGTGCCAGCAGCGTCGATGACAGCATATCAAACATTCAGTACTTC
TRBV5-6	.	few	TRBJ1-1	CASSLGGVGAFF	TGTGCCAGCAGCTTGGGAGGGGTGGGAGCTTTCTTT
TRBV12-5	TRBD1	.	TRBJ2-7	CASGLGGQGTPYEQYF	TGTGCTAGTGGTTTGGGAGGACAGGGGACTCCCTACGAGCAGTACTTC
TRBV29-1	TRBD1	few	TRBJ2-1	CSVAPGTGRDNEQFF	TGCAGCGTTGCCCCCGGGACAGGGCGCGACAATGAGCAGTTCTTC
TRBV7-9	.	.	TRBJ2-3	CASSLFLTYIDTQYF	TGTGCCAGCAGCTTATTTCTGACTTATATAGATACGCAGTATTTT